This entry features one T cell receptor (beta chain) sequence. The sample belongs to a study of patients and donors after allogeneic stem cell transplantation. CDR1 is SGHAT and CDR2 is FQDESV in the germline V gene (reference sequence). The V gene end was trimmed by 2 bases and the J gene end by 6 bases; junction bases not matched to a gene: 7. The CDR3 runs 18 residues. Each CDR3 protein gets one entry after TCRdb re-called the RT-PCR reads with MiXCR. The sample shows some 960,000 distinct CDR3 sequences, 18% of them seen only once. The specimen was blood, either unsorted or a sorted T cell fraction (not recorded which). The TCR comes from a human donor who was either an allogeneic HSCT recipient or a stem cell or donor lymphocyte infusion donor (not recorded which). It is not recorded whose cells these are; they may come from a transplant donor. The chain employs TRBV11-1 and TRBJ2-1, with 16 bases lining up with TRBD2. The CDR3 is CASSLSGLAGGSGNEQFF. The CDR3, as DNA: TGTGCCAGCAGCTTATCGGGACTAGCGGGGGGGTCGGGCAATGAGCAGTTCTTC.